The TCR beta chain under discussion was sequenced for a study of T cell repertoires in cytomegalovirus infection. The overall study: In public TCR beta signatures, there were indications of both CMV infection and matching HLA type.

Each CDR3 protein gets one entry after TCRdb re-called the reads with MiXCR. The sample gives about 260,000 distinct CDR3 sequences, approximately 15% of which show up once; around 9.5% is in the top ten. This clonotype was counted many times. Its antigen is not identified. Overall study results and limits: Ex vivo responses were dominated by HLA-C-restricted CMV-specific TCR beta clonotypes. Cumulated frequencies of public TCR beta families served to identify carriers of CMV plus the relevant HLA.

Sequenced material: PBMCs. The clonotype was recovered from a human donor in good health (CMV status not recorded). Some clones in this sample may be carry-over from other donors' samples.

CDR3 region: CATSDPRTSGTKNIQYF. The CDR3 DNA reads as TGTGCCACCAGTGATCCTCGGACTAGCGGGACCAAAAACATTCAGTACTTC. The chain carries TRBV24-1 and TRBJ2-4; 12 positions agree with TRBD2. The CDR3 sequence is 17 residues long. Germline lookup yields CDR1 KGHDR and CDR2 SFDVKD. V shed 3 bases and J 2 bases; nucleotides not matched to a gene: 4.